One sample yielded the 28 T cell receptor beta chains listed below, sequenced in a study of molecular identifiers for immune sequencing clone quantification. MiXCR, applied by TCRdb to the PCR reads, yields one record per CDR3 protein. The sample shows about 68,000 distinct CDR3 sequences, 18% of them seen only once. Sequencing used naive CD8+ T cells from blood, with Jurkat cell RNA spiked in. Subset specified: FACS-sorted CD8+CD4-CCR7+CD45RA+ naive T cells. These receptors all come from a human donor in good health. Some libraries in this study had Jurkat cell RNA spiked in.

Remarks on this clonotype: This could be a read error, since a much larger clone is one nucleotide away. This chain uses TRBV28 with TRBJ2-1; TRBD2 matches at 14 bases. The CDR3 loop spans 17 amino acids. The V gene's germline CDR1 is MDHEN and CDR2 SYDVKM. The CDR3: CAGSSGLAGATYNEQFF. The CDR3 DNA sequence: TGTGCCGGCAGTTCGGGACTAGCGGGAGCAACGTACAATGAGCAGTTCTTC.

Worth noting for this clonotype: A read error may be the cause here, since a much bigger clone is one base away. The CDR3 region is CASSLYRAWDQLQHF. CDR3 DNA: TGTGCCAGCAGTCTATACAGGGCATGGGATCAGCTCCAGCATTTT. The V and J genes are TRBV12-3 or TRBV12-4 and TRBJ1-5; a possible D gene is TRBD1 (6 bases). The length of the CDR3 is 15 residues.

In this sample, this clonotype turned up many times. The chain recombines TRBV10-3 with TRBJ2-2; 11 nucleotides line up with TRBD2. The CDR3 totals 17 residues. In germline, CDR1 is ENHRY, CDR2 SYGVKD. V trimming: 3 bases; J trimming: 2 bases; junction bases outside the gene matches: 5. CDR3 residues: CAISDRTSGQNTGELFF. CDR3 DNA sequence: TGTGCCATCAGTGACCGGACTAGCGGGCAAAACACCGGGGAGCTGTTTTTT.

There are many counts of this clonotype. The V call is TRBV29-1, the J call TRBJ2-7; D uncertain. CDR1 and CDR2 (germline): SQVTM, ANQGSEA. This CDR3 is 13 amino acids long. With 4 bases removed from V and 4 bases from J, the gap between germline ends came to 14 bases. CDR3 protein: CSVGPGPYYEQYF. The CDR3 DNA is TGCAGCGTTGGGCCGGGCCCTTATTACGAGCAGTACTTC.

This clonotype came up many times. The chain carries TRBV4-1 and TRBJ2-2; no firm D call. The CDR3 is made up of 13 amino acids. Trimming removed 1 base at V and 6 bases at J, with 6 bases between. Germline assignment: CDR1 MGHRA and CDR2 YSYEKL. The CDR3 sequence: CASSQVFPGELFF. CDR3 nucleotides: TGCGCCAGCAGCCAAGTTTTCCCCGGGGAGCTGTTTTTT.

Concerning this clonotype: With a much larger clone just one base away, this may be a read error. V usage is TRBV5-1 and J usage is TRBJ2-7; D is uncertain. The CDR3 is 12 amino acids. Germline V gives CDR1 SGHRS, CDR2 YFSETQ. CDR3 loop: CASSLDFYEQCF. The CDR3 DNA is TGCGCCAGCAGCTTGGATTTCTACGAGCAGTGCTTC.

This clonotype turned up a few times. V gene TRBV5-4 combines with J gene TRBJ2-7; D is undetermined. Trimming cost V 0 bases and J 7 bases, with 11 bases left between them. The CDR3 is 13 amino acids. Looked up from germline, CDR1 is SGHNT and CDR2 is YYREEE (reference sequence). The chain's CDR3 is CASSLEGFGEQYF. The CDR3 region has the DNA TGTGCCAGCAGCTTGGAAGGGTTCGGAGAGCAGTACTTC.

The chain combines TRBV12-5 with TRBJ2-1; TRBD1 matches 7 bases. The CDR3 sequence is 14 residues long. In germline, CDR1 is LGHNT, CDR2 FRNRAP. J was trimmed by 8 bases and V by 5 bases; bases with no gene match: 9. The CDR3 bases are TGTGCTAGTGGTAACGACAGGGTACCGGATGAGCAGTTCTTC. This codes for CASGNDRVPDEQFF.

The table lists this clonotype with many counts. CDR3 bases: TGCGCCAGCGCGAGAGGAGACAGGGGTCAAGAGACCCAGTACTTC. Its translation is CASARGDRGQETQYF. The chain is built from TRBV5-1 and TRBJ2-5, with 8 bases lining up with TRBD1. Germline assignment: CDR1 SGHRS and CDR2 YFSETQ. V was pared by 7 bases and J by 2 bases, with 10 bases of the junction left unmatched. The CDR3 has 15 amino acids.

The chain joins TRBV24-1 to TRBJ2-1; D tentatively reads TRBD1 or TRBD2 (5 bases each). V lost 0 bases to trimming and J lost 0 bases, with 8 bases between them. Germline CDR1 KGHDR, CDR2 SFDVKD. The CDR3 has 16 residues. The CDR3 DNA is TGTGCCACCAGTGATTTGTGGGGGAGCTCCTACAATGAGCAGTTCTTC. Translation gives CATSDLWGSSYNEQFF.

This clonotype was seen many times. The chain couples TRBV27 to TRBJ1-2, with TRBD1 matching 9 bases. Germline V gives CDR1 MNHEY, CDR2 SMNVEV (reference sequence). Trimming took 5 bases from V and 2 from J; bases not matched to a gene: 0. The CDR3 length is 13 residues. As DNA, the CDR3 is TGTGCCAGCAGTACAGGGGGCAACTATGGCTACACCTTC. The encoded protein is CASSTGGNYGYTF.

V and J are TRBV7-9 and TRBJ1-2, with D hard to call. CDR3 length: 16 amino acids. Trimming pared 5 bases from V and 0 bases from J, leaving 16 bases between. Germline loops: CDR1 SEHNR, CDR2 FQNEAQ (reference sequence). The CDR3 region is CASSRWEDAPNYGYTF. CDR3 sequence (DNA): TGTGCCAGCAGCCGCTGGGAGGACGCACCTAACTATGGCTACACCTTC.

A remark on this clonotype: Because the CDR3 is missing its conserved closing phenylalanine or tryptophan, this is likely a read error. The chain combines TRBV4-2 with TRBJ2-1, with no clear D. Looked up from germline, CDR1 is LGHNA and CDR2 is YNFKEQ. V was cut by 4 bases and J by 7 bases, with 14 bases left in between. The CDR3 loop spans 14 amino acids. CDR3 nucleotide sequence: TGTGCCAGCAGCCTCCTCCCAGCTCCGAATGAGCAGTTCCTC. As protein: CASSLLPAPNEQFL.

This clonotype turned up a few times. The chain links TRBV4-3 to TRBJ2-7; possible D gene TRBD2, 6 bases. V lost 0 bases and J lost 1, with 10 bases in between. The CDR3 extends over 15 amino acids. Germline V gene lookup returns CDR1 LGHNA and CDR2 YSLEER. This CDR3 is CASSQDAGYSYEQYF. The CDR3 nucleotides are TGCGCCAGCAGCCAAGACGCGGGATATTCCTACGAGCAGTACTTC.

Concerning this clonotype: At one boundary the junction diverges from the germline segment, which might be a read error. This chain links TRBV5-3 with TRBJ2-1, with D possibly being TRBD2 (6 bases). TRBV5-3 is filed as an ORF, its function uncertain. This CDR3 is 15 amino acids long. CDR3 coding DNA: TGTGCCAGCAGCTTAATTCCGGGACTTGGCAATGAGCAGTTCTTC. Translation gives CASSLIPGLGNEQFF.

This clonotype was seen many times. This rearrangement joins TRBV11-2 to TRBJ2-1; D perhaps matches TRBD1 (6 bases). In germline, CDR1 is SGHAT, CDR2 FQNNGV. Between the trimmed V and J ends, which lost 4 bases and 0 bases, there was a span of 31 bases. The CDR3 covers 22 residues. The DNA of the CDR3 is TGTGCCAGCAGCTACATACTACCCGGAGGACAGTTACCCTCTTCCTCCTACAATGAGCAGTTCTTC. Protein: CASSYILPGGQLPSSSYNEQFF.

Worth noting for this clonotype: This may arise from a read error, as a much more abundant clone is one base away. Because the CDR3 is missing its conserved closing phenylalanine or tryptophan, this is likely a read error. This chain links TRBV28 with TRBJ1-2, with TRBD1 matching 8 bases. CDR1 and CDR2 (germline): MDHEN, SYDVKM. The CDR3 runs 14 residues. V shed 2 bases, J shed 7 bases, and the junction held 6 bases outside the gene matches. The CDR3 nucleotides are TGTGCCAGCAGTTTAAGGACAGGGATTTTTGGCTACACCCTC. Protein sequence: CASSLRTGIFGYTL.

This clonotype was observed many times. The chain is built from TRBV27 and TRBJ1-1; D gene unclear. Germline values: CDR1 MNHEY, CDR2 SMNVEV (reference sequence). V lost 6 bases, J lost 0 bases, and 8 bases lay in between. The CDR3 consists of 13 residues. CDR3 nucleotides: TGTGCCAGCAGCTTCACAGTGAACACTGAAGCTTTCTTT. Translating gives CASSFTVNTEAFF.

This clonotype was seen repeatedly, ten times or more. The chain recombines TRBV5-1 with TRBJ2-7; D is undetermined. Trimming took off 0 bases at V and 0 bases at J, with 10 bases between the two ends. The CDR3 runs to 15 residues. CDR1 is SGHRS and CDR2 is YFSETQ in the germline V gene. The DNA for the CDR3 is TGCGCCAGCAGCTTGGCCGTCGGCATCTCCTACGAGCAGTACTTC. Its translation is CASSLAVGISYEQYF.

This clonotype was found a few times. The chain carries TRBV6-2 or TRBV6-3 and TRBJ2-7; 11 bases agree with TRBD1. The trim removed 0 bases at V and 4 bases at J, leaving 2 bases unmatched. Looked up from germline, CDR1 is MNHEY and CDR2 is SVGEGT. There are 15 residues in the CDR3. CDR3 in DNA: TGTGCCAGCAGTTACTCCCGGGACAGGGGGTACGAGCAGTACTTC. This codes for CASSYSRDRGYEQYF.

This clonotype has ten or more counts. This sequence joins TRBV6-1 and TRBJ2-5; weak D call: TRBD2 (5 bases). Germline V gives CDR1 MNHNS, CDR2 SASEGT. Trimming took 11 bases from V and 12 from J, leaving 19 bases between them. The CDR3 is 11 amino acids. The CDR3 sequence: CAGSEGRPKYF. The CDR3 DNA follows: TGTGCCGGATCCGAGGGCAGGCCCAAGTACTTC.

This clonotype was detected ten times or more. The J gene is TRBJ1-4, the V gene TRBV7-9; unclear D gene. This CDR3 comprises 15 residues. Germline CDR1 is SEHNR and CDR2 is FQNEAQ (reference sequence). Trimming removed 5 bases at V and 4 bases at J, with 14 bases between. CDR3 in amino acids: CASSPREGFNEKLFF. Here the CDR3 DNA reads TGTGCCAGCAGCCCAAGGGAGGGATTTAATGAAAAACTGTTTTTT.

This clonotype has at least ten counts. The V and J genes are TRBV6-5 and TRBJ1-2; unclear D gene. Looked up from germline, CDR1 is MNHEY and CDR2 is SVGAGI. The V gene lost 6 bases and the J gene lost 4 bases, with 18 bases spanning the gap. CDR3 length equals 15 residues. In nucleotides, the CDR3 is TGTGCCAGCAGCCACGGACTCGACGGGTCCTATGGCTACACCTTC. Amino acid sequence: CASSHGLDGSYGYTF.

This clonotype was detected ten times or more. The chain has TRBV20-1 and TRBJ2-1, with 10 positions matching TRBD2. Losses at the gene ends were 6 bases for V and 10 bases for J; bases not matched to a gene: 15. Germline CDR1 reads DFQATT; CDR2 reads SNEGSKA (reference sequence). The CDR3 totals 15 residues. CDR3 nucleotide sequence: TGCAGTGCCGAGATGACTAGCGGGCTGGTAGGGGAGCAGTTCTTC. Translating it yields CSAEMTSGLVGEQFF.

This clonotype was seen repeatedly, ten times or more. The chain recombines TRBV23-1 with TRBJ2-7; 8 bases line up with TRBD2. TRBV23-1 qualifies as an ORF whose function is uncertain. The junction had 25 bases not matched to a gene; V was cut back by 6 bases and J by 3 bases. The CDR3 has 20 residues. CDR3 loop: CASSLNKRDPREARLYEQYF. The CDR3 DNA sequence: TGCGCCAGCAGCCTTAACAAAAGGGATCCGCGGGAGGCAAGACTCTACGAGCAGTACTTC.

With respect to this clonotype: A read error may be the cause here, since a much bigger clone is one base away. The chain couples TRBV6-1 to TRBJ1-1; no definite D call. Trimming removed 3 bases at V and 2 bases at J, with 7 bases between. CDR3 length equals 13 residues. Germline V gene lookup returns CDR1 MNHNS and CDR2 SASEGT. This CDR3 reads CASSERPNTEAFF. The DNA of the CDR3 is TGTGCCAGCAGTGAGAGGCCCAACACTGAAGCTTTCTTT.

This clonotype appeared many times. This sequence joins TRBV10-3 and TRBJ1-6; no clear D. Germline CDR1 ENHRY, CDR2 SYGVKD. CDR3 size: 15 residues. Trimming took 2 bases from V and 3 from J, leaving 8 bases between them. The CDR3 sequence is CAISEESYYNSPLHF. The CDR3 DNA reads TGTGCCATCAGTGAGGAGAGTTACTATAATTCACCCCTCCACTTT.

The sample holds many counts of this clonotype. V gene TRBV6-5 combines with J gene TRBJ1-1, with a possible D match to TRBD1 (5 bases). V lost 1 base, J lost 3 bases, and 12 bases lay in between. CDR3 length: 15 residues. Looked up from germline, CDR1 is MNHEY and CDR2 is SVGAGI. The CDR3 DNA reads as TGTGCCAGCAGTTACTTCAGGGTGGGGGACACTGAAGCTTTCTTT. It is translated as CASSYFRVGDTEAFF.